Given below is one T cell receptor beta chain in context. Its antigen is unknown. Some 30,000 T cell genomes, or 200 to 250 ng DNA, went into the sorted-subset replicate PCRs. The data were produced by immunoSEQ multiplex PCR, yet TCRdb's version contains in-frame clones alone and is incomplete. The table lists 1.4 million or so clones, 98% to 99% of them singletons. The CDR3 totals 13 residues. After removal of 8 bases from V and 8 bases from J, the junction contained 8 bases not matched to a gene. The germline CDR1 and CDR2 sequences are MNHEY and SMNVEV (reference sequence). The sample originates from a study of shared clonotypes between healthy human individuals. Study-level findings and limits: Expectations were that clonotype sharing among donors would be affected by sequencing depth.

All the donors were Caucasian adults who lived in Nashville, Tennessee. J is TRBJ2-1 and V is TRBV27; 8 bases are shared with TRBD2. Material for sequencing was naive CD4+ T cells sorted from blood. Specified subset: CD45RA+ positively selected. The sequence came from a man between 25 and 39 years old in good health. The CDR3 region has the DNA TGTGCCAGCTGGATAGCGGGACGGGATGAGCAGTTCTTC. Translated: CASWIAGRDEQFF.